This TCR beta chain comes out of a study of cytomegalovirus exposure and HLA in healthy donors. The primer mix had 60 Vbeta and 13 Jbeta primers. Clones were read by immunoSEQ multiplex PCR, and TCRdb kept only the in-frame ones, dropping some. The repertoire holds around 140,000 clones, with approximately 80% as singletons. V trimming: 2 bases; J trimming: 3 bases; junction bases outside the gene matches: 6. Germline V lookup: CDR1 SGHDN, CDR2 FVKESK. This CDR3 contains 15 residues. The sequenced sample consisted of PBMCs. V gene TRBV14 combines with J gene TRBJ1-2; the match to TRBD1 covers 7 bases. The receptor comes from a woman younger than 30 in good health and CMV-seropositive. The CDR3 nucleotides read TGTGCCAGCAGCCAACCAGGACAGGCCCACTATGGCTACACCTTC. Translating it yields CASSQPGQAHYGYTF. Drawing the rest from reference TRBV14 and TRBJ1-2, the complete variable domain is EAGVTQFPSHSVIEKGQTVTLRCDPISGHDNLYWYRRVMGKEIKFLLHFVKESKQDESGMPNNRFLAERTGGTYSTLKVQPAELEDSGVYFCASSQPGQAHYGYTFGSGTRLTVV.